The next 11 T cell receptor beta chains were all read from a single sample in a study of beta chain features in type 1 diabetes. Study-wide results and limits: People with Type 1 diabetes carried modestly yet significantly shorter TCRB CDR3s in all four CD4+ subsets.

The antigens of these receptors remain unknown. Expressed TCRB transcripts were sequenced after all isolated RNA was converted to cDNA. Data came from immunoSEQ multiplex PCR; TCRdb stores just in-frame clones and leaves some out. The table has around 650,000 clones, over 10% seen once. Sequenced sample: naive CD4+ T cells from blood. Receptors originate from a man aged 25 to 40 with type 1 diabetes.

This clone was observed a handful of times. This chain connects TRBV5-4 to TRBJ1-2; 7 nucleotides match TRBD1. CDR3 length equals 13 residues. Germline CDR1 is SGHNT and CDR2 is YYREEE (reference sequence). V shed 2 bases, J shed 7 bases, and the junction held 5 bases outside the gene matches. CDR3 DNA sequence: TGTGCCAGCAGCTTCCGACAGGGAAGTGGCTACACCTTC. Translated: CASSFRQGSGYTF.

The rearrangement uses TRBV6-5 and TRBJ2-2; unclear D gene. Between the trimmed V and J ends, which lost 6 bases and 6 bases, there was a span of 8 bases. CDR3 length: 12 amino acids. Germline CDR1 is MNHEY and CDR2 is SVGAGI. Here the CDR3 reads CASRRSPGELFF. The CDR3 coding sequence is TGTGCCAGCAGACGGAGCCCCGGGGAGCTGTTTTTT.

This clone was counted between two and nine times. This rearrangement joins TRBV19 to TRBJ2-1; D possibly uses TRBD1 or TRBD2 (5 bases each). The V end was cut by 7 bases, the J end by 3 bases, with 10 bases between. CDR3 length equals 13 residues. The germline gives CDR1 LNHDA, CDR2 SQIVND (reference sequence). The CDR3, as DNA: TGTGCCAGTACCGGGACCTACTACAATGAGCAGTTCTTC. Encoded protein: CASTGTYYNEQFF. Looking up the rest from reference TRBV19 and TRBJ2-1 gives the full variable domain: DGGITQSPKYLFRKEGQNVTLSCEQNLNHDAMYWYRQDPGQGLRLIYYSQIVNDFQKGDIAEGYSVSREKKESFPLTVTSAQKNPTAFYLCASTGTYYNEQFFGPGTRLTVL.

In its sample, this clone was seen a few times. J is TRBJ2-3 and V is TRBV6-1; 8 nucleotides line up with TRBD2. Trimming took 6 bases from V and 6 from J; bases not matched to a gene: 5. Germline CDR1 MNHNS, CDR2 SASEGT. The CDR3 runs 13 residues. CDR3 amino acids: CASRGSGADTQYF. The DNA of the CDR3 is TGTGCCAGCAGGGGTAGCGGGGCTGATACGCAGTATTTT.

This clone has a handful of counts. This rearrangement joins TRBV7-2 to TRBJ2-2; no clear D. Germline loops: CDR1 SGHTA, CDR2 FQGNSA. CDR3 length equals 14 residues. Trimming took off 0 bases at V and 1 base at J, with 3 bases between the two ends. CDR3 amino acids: CASSLAQNTGELFF. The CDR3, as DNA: TGTGCCAGCAGCTTAGCGCAGAACACCGGGGAGCTGTTTTTT.

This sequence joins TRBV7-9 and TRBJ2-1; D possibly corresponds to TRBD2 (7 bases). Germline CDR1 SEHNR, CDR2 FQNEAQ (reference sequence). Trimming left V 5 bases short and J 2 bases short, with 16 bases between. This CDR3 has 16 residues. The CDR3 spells CASSPGVAGPYNEQFF. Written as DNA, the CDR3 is TGTGCCAGCAGCCCAGGGGTAGCGGGCCCCTACAATGAGCAGTTCTTC.

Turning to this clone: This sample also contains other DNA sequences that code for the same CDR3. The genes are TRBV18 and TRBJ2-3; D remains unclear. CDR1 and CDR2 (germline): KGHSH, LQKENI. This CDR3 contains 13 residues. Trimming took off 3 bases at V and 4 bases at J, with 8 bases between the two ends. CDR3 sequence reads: CASSPLVSDTQYF. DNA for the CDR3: TGTGCCAGCTCACCCCTGGTTTCAGATACGCAGTATTTT.

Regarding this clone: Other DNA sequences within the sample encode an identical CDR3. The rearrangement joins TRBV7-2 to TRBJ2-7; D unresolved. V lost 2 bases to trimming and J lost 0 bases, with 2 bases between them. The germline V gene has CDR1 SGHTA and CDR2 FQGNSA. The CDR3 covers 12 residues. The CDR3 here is CASSLSSYEQYF. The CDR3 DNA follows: TGTGCCAGCAGCTTAAGCTCCTACGAGCAGTACTTC. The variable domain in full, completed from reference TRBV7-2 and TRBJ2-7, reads GAGVSQSPSNKVTEKGKDVELRCDPISGHTALYWYRQSLGQGLEFLIYFQGNSAPDKSGLPSDRFSAERTGGSVSTLTIQRTQQEDSAVYLCASSLSSYEQYFGPGTRLTVT.

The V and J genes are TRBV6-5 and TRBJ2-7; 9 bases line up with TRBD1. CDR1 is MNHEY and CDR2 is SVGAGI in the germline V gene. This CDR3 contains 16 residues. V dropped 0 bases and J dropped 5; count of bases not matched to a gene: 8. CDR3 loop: CASSYSFPGTGHEQYF. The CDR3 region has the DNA TGTGCCAGCAGTTACTCGTTCCCCGGGACAGGGCACGAGCAGTACTTC.

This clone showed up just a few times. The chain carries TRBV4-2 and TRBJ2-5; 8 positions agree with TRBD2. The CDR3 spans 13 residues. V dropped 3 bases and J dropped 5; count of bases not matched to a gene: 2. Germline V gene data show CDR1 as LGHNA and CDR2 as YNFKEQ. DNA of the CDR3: TGTGCCAGCAGCCAGGGACTAGGCGAGACCCAGTACTTC. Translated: CASSQGLGETQYF.

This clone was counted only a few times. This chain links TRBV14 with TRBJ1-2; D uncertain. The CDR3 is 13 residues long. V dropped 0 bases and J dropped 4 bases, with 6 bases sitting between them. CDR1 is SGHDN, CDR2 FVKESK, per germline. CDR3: CASSQDRSYGYTF. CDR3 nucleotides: TGTGCCAGCAGCCAAGACAGATCCTATGGCTACACCTTC. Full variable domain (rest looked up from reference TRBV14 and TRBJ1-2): EAGVTQFPSHSVIEKGQTVTLRCDPISGHDNLYWYRRVMGKEIKFLLHFVKESKQDESGMPNNRFLAERTGGTYSTLKVQPAELEDSGVYFCASSQDRSYGYTFGSGTRLTVV.